This TCR beta chain is from a study of T-cell reconstitution after alpha-beta-depleted transplantation in children. After removal of 5 bases from V and 1 base from J, the junction contained 5 bases not matched to a gene. The CDR3 is 15 residues long. CDR1 is PRHDT, CDR2 FYEKMQ, per germline (reference sequence). This clonotype turned up a few times. TCRbeta library preparation incorporated unique molecular identifiers. One entry per CDR3 protein, called by TCRdb with MiXCR from the PCR reads. The sample carries approximately 800,000 distinct CDR3 sequences, approximately 15% recorded once. V usage is TRBV13 and J usage is TRBJ2-7, with 10 bases matching TRBD2. This TCR was recovered from a male patient under 18 who had a stem cell transplant for acute lymphoblastic leukemia, so the T cells may come from the graft donor. Sequenced here: PBMCs, mostly from graft donor cells, sampled 360 days after TCRalphabeta/CD19-depleted stem cell transplant. In nucleotides, the CDR3 is TGTGCCAGCAGCGCTGGACTAGCGGTTTCCTACGAGCAGTACTTC. Amino acid sequence: CASSAGLAVSYEQYF.